What follows are 4 T cell receptor beta chains derived from one specimen sequenced in a study of identical twins' blood T cells. Each CDR3 protein gets one entry after TCRdb re-called the 5' RACE reads with MiXCR. The repertoire holds a few hundred thousand distinct CDR3 sequences, roughly 28% seen once, with roughly 5.5% in the top ten. Material: PBMCs. These receptor sequences come from a woman aged 18-49 years in good health.

This rearrangement joins TRBV29-1 to TRBJ2-7; no clear D. The CDR3 runs to 16 residues. CDR1 is SQVTM, CDR2 ANQGSEA, per germline. V shed 5 bases and J shed 3 bases, with 23 bases lying between them. This CDR3 reads CSVSSDEVGPRYEQYF. The CDR3 bases are TGCAGCGTTTCGTCGGACGAGGTAGGGCCACGCTACGAGCAGTACTTC.

CDR3 in amino acids: CSVVSGRTDTQYF. The DNA for the CDR3 is TGCAGCGTTGTTTCGGGGCGCACAGATACGCAGTATTTT. The rearrangement joins TRBV29-1 to TRBJ2-3; the D call may be TRBD1 or TRBD2 (5 bases each). V dropped 4 bases and J dropped 1 base, with 9 bases sitting between them. There are 13 residues in the CDR3. Germline values: CDR1 SQVTM, CDR2 ANQGSEA.

The chain carries TRBV29-1 and TRBJ2-3; TRBD2 matches 8 bases. The CDR3 has 14 residues. V shed 2 bases, J shed 8 bases, and the junction held 9 bases outside the gene matches. The germline CDR1 and CDR2 sequences are SQVTM and ANQGSEA. This chain's CDR3 is CSVEFSGGYGTQYF. The CDR3 DNA is TGCAGCGTTGAATTTTCGGGGGGGTATGGTACGCAGTATTTT.

In the case of this clonotype: A read error may explain this, as a much larger clone is one base away. This chain uses TRBV29-1 with TRBJ1-2; the D is unclear. The CDR3 covers 12 residues. Germline V lookup: CDR1 SQVTM, CDR2 ANQGSEA. The V end was cut by 3 bases, the J end by 2 bases, with 7 bases between. The CDR3 region is CSVEAPNYGYTF. In nucleotides, the CDR3 is TGCAGCGTTGAGGCCCCCAACTATGGCTACACCTTC.